This T cell receptor beta chain was observed in a study of blood T cell repertoires in COVID-19 (dated by TCRdb to about 2020). Notes on the research overall: The collaborator samples originated in the United States, Italy and Spain and spanned the acute and convalescent phases of COVID-19. The material from the prospective study consisted of cDNA or gDNA derived from T cells, B-cell-depleted T cells, or PBMCs. Deeply sampled blood TCRbeta repertoires from subjects exposed to, actively infected with, or recovered from COVID-19 were included in the dataset. The repertoires were made available in a free public database intended to serve as a resource for research on the immune response to SARS-CoV-2. The samples were drawn from two sources: the first 160 participants of the ongoing ImmuneRACE study, and 1,200 or so subjects contributed by 6 global collaborators. Nearly every sample came with metadata listing a de-identified subject ID, COVID-19 status, age in years and sex. Where available, HLA class I and class II types were taken from metadata supplied by the sample provider and were not determined by assay-based typing. Broader findings and caveats from the paper: How much clinical and demographic metadata was included differed by source and by participant, and the metadata was provided uncurated.

A remark on this clone: Its antigen target is currently unknown. No quality values exist for individual bases; no much larger clone is one base distant.

V is cut back by 2 bases and J by 2 bases, with 4 bases in the junction unmatched. As encoded in the germline V gene, CDR1 is MGHDK while CDR2 is SYGVNS. The CDR3, cysteine through phenylalanine, is 17 amino acids long. The CDR3 DNA has 51 bases and is translated from base 1. The immunoSEQ Assay, a bias-controlled multiplex PCR, was used to amplify TCRbeta CDR3 regions from genomic DNA. As for the authors' bioinformatics: Nucleated cell counts per sample were estimated from amplification of reference gene primers within the assay. To quantify the absolute abundance of each unique TCRbeta CDR3 rearrangement, sequence reads were collapsed and filtered. For each sample, productive Simpson clonality was calculated by taking the square root of Simpson's diversity index across productive rearrangements. Drawn from immuneACCESS, this table holds only the in-frame rearrangements with V and J called that TCRdb kept. Clones are partly lost; checked studies trace under half to an unresolved V gene and leave the rest unexplained. For V, J and clone size, that table is used; D and trimming come from the DNA. The sample table contains around 200,000 clones; only one count was recorded for 65% to 90% of them. The top ten hold 4.5% to 7.5% of the sample.

Collaborating institutions collected whole blood in K2EDTA tubes following their own protocols. For TCRbeta analysis, collaborator samples were shipped as frozen whole blood, as isolated PBMCs, or as DNA extracted from either sample type. The sequence joins TRBV25-1 to TRBJ2-3; TRBD2 aligns with 13 central bases. Sequenced: peripheral blood. The receptor was derived from an elderly man with acute or convalescent COVID-19. The CDR3 protein: CASSEPGLAGPTDTQYF. Here is the DNA: TGTGCCAGCAGTGAACCGGGACTAGCGGGACCCACAGATACGCAGTATTTT.